This T cell receptor beta chain was observed in a study of blood T cell repertoires in COVID-19. The wider study: The United States, Italy and Spain were the sources of the acute and convalescent COVID-19 samples. From T cells, B-cell-depleted T cells, or PBMCs came the material, which was cDNA or gDNA.

In the original analysis: From reference gene primer amplification, estimates of nucleated cell counts were derived. This table comes from immunoSEQ multiplex PCR, and its TCRdb copy is limited to in-frame clones, with some not included. V, J and clone size derive from that table, while D and trimming were established from the DNA sequence. Among some 200,000 clones listed, roughly 82% were seen once. Germline-derived CDR1 and CDR2 are MGHRA and YSYEKL. V dropped 3 bases and J dropped 8 bases, with 22 bases sitting between them. There are 17 residues in the CDR3. This TCR derives from a human donor in a cohort sampled during active COVID-19. Sequences were obtained from peripheral blood. V gene TRBV4-1 combines with J gene TRBJ1-4; D might be TRBD1 (5 bases). CDR3: CASSHLGRGTSREKLFF. The CDR3 DNA is TGCGCCAGCAGCCACCTCGGCCGGGGGACGTCGAGAGAAAAACTGTTTTTT.